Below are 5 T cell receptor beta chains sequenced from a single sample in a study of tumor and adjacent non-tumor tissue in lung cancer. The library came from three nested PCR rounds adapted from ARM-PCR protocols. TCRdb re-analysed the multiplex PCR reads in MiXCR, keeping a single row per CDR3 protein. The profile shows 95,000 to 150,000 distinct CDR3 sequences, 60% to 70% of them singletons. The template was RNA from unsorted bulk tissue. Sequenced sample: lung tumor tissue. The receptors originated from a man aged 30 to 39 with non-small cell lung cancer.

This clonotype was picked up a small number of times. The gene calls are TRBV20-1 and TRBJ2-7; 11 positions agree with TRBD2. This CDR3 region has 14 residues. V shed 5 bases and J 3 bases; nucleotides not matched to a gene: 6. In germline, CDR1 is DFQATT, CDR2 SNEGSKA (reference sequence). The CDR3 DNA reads TGCAGTGCTCCCTTAGCGGGGGGGAACTACGAGCAGTACTTC. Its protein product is CSAPLAGGNYEQYF.

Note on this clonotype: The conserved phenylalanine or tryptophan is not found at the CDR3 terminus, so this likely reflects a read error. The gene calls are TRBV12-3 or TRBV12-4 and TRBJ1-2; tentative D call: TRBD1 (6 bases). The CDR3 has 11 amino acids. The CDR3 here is CASSRGTDYTI. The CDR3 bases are TGTGCAAGCAGTAGGGGGACGGACTACACCATC.

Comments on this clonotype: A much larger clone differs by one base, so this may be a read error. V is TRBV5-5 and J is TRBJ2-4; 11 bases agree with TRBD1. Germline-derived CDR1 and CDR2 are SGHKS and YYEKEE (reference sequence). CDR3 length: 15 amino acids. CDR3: CAGSLGTGGRGIQYF. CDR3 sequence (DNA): TGTGCCGGCAGCTTGGGGACAGGGGGAAGGGGCATTCAGTACTTC.

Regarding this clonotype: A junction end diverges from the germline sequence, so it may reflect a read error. This chain's CDR3 is CASSLFGGPYEQCF. The CDR3 DNA sequence: TGTGCCAGCAGCCTTTTTGGGGGGCCCTACGAGCAGTGCTTC. The chain couples TRBV4-3 to TRBJ2-7, with D possibly called TRBD1 or TRBD2 (6 bases each). CDR3 length: 14 residues. Per the germline V gene, CDR1 is LGHNA and CDR2 is YSLEER.

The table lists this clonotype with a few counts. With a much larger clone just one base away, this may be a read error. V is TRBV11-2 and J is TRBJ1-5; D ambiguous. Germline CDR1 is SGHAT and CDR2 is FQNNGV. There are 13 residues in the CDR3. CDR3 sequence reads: CASSLTGNQSQHF. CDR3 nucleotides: TGTGCCAGCAGCTTAACCGGGAATCAGTCCCAGCATTTT. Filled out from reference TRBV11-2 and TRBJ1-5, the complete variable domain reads EAGVAQSPRYKIIEKRQSVAFWCNPISGHATLYWYQQILGQGPKLLIQFQNNGVVDDSQLPKDRFSAERLKGVDSTLKIQPAKLEDSAVYLCASSLTGNQSQHFGDGTRLSIL.